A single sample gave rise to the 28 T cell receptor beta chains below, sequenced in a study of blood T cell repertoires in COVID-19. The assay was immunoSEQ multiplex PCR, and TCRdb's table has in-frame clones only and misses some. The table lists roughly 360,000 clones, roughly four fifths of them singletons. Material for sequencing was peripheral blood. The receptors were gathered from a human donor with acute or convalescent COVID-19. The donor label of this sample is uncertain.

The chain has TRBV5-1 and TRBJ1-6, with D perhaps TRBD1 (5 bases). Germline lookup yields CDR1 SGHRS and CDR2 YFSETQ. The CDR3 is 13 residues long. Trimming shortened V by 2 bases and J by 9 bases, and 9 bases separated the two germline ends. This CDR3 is CASSFPDTSPLHF. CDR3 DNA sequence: TGCGCCAGCAGCTTCCCGGACACTTCACCCCTCCACTTT.

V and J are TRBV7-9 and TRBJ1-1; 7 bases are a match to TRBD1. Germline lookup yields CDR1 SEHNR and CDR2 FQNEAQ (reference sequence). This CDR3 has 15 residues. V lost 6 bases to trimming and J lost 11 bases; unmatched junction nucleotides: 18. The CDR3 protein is CASRSHRGGGPDAFF. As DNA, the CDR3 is TGTGCCAGCAGATCTCACAGGGGAGGTGGCCCGGACGCTTTCTTT.

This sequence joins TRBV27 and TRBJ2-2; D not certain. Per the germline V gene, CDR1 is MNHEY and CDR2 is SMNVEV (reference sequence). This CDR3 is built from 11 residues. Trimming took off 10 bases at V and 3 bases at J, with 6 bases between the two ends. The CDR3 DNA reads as TGTGCCACCTACGACACCGGGGAGCTGTTTTTT. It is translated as CATYDTGELFF.

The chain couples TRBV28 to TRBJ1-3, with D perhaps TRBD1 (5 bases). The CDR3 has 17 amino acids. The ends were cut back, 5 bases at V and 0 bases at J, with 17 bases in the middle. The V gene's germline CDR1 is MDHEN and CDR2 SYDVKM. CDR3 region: CASSGLPGTSSGNTIYF. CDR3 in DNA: TGTGCCAGCAGTGGACTCCCAGGGACTAGCTCTGGAAACACCATATATTTT.

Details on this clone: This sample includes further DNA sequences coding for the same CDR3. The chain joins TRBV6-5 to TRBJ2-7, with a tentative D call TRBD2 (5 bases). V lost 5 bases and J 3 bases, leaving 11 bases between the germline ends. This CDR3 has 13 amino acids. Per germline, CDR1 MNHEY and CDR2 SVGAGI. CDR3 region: CASSRDRDYEQYF. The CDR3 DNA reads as TGTGCCAGCAGTCGGGATCGCGACTACGAGCAGTACTTC.

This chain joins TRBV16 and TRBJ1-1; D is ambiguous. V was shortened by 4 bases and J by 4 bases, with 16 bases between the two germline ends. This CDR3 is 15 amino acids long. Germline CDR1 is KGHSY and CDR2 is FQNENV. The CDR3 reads CASSPQSSGFTEAFF. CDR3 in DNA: TGTGCCAGCAGCCCTCAGAGTTCGGGGTTCACTGAAGCTTTCTTT.

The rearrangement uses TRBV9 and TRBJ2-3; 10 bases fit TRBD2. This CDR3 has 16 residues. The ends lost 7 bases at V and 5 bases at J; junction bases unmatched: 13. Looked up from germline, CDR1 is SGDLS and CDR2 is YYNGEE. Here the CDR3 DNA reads TGTGCCAGCTCCTGGGGGGCTAGCGGGGGTAAAGATACGCAGTATTTT. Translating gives CASSWGASGGKDTQYF.

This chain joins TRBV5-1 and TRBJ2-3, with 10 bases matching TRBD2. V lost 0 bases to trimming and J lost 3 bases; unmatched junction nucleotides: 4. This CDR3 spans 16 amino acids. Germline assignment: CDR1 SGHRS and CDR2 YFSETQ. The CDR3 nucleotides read TGCGCCAGCAGCTTGGACGTTAGCGGGAGGACAGATACGCAGTATTTT. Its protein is CASSLDVSGRTDTQYF.

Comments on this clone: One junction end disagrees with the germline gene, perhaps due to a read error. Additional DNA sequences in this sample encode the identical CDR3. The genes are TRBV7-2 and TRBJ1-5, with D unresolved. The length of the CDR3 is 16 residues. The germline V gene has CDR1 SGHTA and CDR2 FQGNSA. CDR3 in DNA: TGCGCCAGCAGCTTAGTCCACGGGTTTAGCAATCAGCCCCAGCATTTT. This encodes CASSLVHGFSNQPQHF.

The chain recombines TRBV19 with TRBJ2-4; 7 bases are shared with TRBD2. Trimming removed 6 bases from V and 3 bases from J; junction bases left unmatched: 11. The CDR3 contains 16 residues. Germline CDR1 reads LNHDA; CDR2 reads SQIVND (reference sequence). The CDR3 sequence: CASSIHGTNNKNIQYF. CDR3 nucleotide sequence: TGTGCCAGTAGCATACACGGGACTAACAACAAAAACATTCAGTACTTC.

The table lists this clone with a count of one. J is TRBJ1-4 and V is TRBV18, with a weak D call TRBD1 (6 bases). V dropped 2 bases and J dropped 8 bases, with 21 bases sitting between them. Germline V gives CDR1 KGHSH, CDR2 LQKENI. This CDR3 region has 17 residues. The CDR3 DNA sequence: TGTGCCAGCTCACCAGTACACAGGGCCGGTACCTTAGAAAAACTGTTTTTT. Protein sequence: CASSPVHRAGTLEKLFF. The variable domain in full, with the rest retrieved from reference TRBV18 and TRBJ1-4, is NAGVMQNPRHLVRRRGQEARLRCSPMKGHSHVYWYRQLPEEGLKFMVYLQKENIIDESGMPKERFSAEFPKEGPSILRIQQVVRGDSAAYFCASSPVHRAGTLEKLFFGSGTQLSVL.

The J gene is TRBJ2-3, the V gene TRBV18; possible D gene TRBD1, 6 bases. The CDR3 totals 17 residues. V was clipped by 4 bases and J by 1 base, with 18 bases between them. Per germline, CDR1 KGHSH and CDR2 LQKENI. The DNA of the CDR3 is TGTGCCAGCTCACATCGATTAGGGGGAGACGGCACAGATACGCAGTATTTT. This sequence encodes CASSHRLGGDGTDTQYF.

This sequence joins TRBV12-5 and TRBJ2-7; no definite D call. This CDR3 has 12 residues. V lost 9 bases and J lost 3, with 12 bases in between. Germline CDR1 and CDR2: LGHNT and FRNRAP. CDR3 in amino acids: CARRRENYEQYF. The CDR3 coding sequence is TGTGCTAGGCGAAGAGAAAACTACGAGCAGTACTTC.

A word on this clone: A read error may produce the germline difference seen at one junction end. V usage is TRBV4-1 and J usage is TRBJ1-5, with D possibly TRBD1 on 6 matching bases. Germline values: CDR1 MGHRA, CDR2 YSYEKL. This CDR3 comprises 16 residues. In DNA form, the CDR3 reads TGCGCCAGCAGCCAGGCCTTTGGGGGGGGCAAACAGCCCCAGCATTTT. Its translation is CASSQAFGGGKQPQHF.

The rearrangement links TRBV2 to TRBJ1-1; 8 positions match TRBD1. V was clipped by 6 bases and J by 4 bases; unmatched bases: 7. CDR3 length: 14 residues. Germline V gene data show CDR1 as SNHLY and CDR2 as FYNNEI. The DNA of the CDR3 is TGTGCCAGCAGGATGACAGGGGTGGCCACTGAAGCTTTCTTT. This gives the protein CASRMTGVATEAFF. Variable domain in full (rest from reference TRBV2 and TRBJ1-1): EPEVTQTPSHQVTQMGQEVILRCVPISNHLYFYWYRQILGQKVEFLVSFYNNEISEKSEIFDDQFSVERPDGSNFTLKIRSTKLEDSAMYFCASRMTGVATEAFFGQGTRLTVV.

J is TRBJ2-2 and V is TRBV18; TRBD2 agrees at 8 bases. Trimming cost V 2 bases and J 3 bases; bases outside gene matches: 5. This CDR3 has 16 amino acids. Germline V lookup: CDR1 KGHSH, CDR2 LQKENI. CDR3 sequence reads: CASSPGGGLYTGELFF. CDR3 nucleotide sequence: TGTGCCAGCTCACCAGGCGGGGGGCTCTACACCGGGGAGCTGTTTTTT.

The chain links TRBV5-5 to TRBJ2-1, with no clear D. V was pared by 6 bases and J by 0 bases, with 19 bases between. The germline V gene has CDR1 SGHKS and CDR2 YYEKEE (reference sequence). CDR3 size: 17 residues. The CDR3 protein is CASMMSPYQPSYNEQFF. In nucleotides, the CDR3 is TGTGCCAGCATGATGTCCCCCTACCAACCCTCCTACAATGAGCAGTTCTTC.

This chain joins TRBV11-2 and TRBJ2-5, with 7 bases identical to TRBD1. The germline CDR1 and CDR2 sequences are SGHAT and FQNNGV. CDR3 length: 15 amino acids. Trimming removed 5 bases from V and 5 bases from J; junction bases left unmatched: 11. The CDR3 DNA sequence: TGTGCCAGCAGCCTCACCGGGACAGTACGGGAGACCCAGTACTTC. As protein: CASSLTGTVRETQYF.

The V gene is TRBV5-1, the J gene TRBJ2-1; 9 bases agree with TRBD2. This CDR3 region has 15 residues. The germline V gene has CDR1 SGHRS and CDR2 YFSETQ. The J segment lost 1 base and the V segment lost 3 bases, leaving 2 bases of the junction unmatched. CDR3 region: CASSSAGGSYNEQFF. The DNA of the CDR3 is TGCGCCAGCAGCTCTGCGGGAGGGTCCTACAATGAGCAGTTCTTC. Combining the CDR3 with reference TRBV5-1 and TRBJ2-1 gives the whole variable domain KAGVTQTPRYLIKTRGQQVTLSCSPISGHRSVSWYQQTPGQGLQFLFEYFSETQRNKGNFPGRFSGRQFSNSRSEMNVSTLELGDSALYLCASSSAGGSYNEQFFGPGTRLTVL.

The CDR3 reads CASSIDRAGANVLTF. The CDR3 nucleotides are TGTGCCAGTAGTATAGACAGGGCTGGGGCCAACGTCCTGACTTTC. This sequence joins TRBV19 and TRBJ2-6; tentatively, D is TRBD1 (5 bases). V lost 0 bases and J lost 2, with 5 bases in between. The CDR3 length is 15 residues. Germline CDR1 is LNHDA and CDR2 is SQIVND (reference sequence). Combining the CDR3 with reference TRBV19 and TRBJ2-6 gives the whole variable domain DGGITQSPKYLFRKEGQNVTLSCEQNLNHDAMYWYRQDPGQGLRLIYYSQIVNDFQKGDIAEGYSVSREKKESFPLTVTSAQKNPTAFYLCASSIDRAGANVLTFGAGSRLTVL.

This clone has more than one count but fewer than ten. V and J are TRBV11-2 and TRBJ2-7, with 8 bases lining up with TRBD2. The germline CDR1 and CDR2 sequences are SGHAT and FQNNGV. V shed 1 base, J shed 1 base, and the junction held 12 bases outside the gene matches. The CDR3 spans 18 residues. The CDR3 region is CASSLVASGRPGSYEQYF. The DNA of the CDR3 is TGTGCCAGCAGCTTAGTGGCGAGCGGGAGACCCGGGTCCTACGAGCAGTACTTC.

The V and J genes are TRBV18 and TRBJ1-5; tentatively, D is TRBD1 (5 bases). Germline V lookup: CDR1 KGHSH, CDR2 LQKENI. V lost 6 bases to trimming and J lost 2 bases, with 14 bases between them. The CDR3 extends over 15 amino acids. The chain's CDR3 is CASSGRGEGNQPQHF. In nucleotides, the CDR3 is TGTGCCAGCTCCGGGAGGGGCGAGGGCAATCAGCCCCAGCATTTT. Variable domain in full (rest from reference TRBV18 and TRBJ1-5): NAGVMQNPRHLVRRRGQEARLRCSPMKGHSHVYWYRQLPEEGLKFMVYLQKENIIDESGMPKERFSAEFPKEGPSILRIQQVVRGDSAAYFCASSGRGEGNQPQHFGDGTRLSIL.

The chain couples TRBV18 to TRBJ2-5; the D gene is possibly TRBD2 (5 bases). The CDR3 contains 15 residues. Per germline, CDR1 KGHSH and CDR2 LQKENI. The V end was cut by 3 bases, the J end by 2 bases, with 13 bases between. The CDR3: CASSPGVGLQETQYF. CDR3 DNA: TGTGCCAGCTCACCCGGGGTAGGGCTACAAGAGACCCAGTACTTC.

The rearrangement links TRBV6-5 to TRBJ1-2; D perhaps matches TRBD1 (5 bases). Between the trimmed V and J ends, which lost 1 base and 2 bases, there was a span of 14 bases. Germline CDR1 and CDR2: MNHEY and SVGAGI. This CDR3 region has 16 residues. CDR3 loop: CASSYYFNRQNYGYTF. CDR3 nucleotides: TGTGCCAGCAGTTACTATTTTAACCGACAGAACTATGGCTACACCTTC.

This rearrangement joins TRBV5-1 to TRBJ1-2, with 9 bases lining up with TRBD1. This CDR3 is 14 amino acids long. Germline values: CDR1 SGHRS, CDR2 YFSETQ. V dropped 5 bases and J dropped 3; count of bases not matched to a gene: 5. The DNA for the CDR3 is TGCGCCAGCAGGAAGGGACAGGGCGACTATGGCTACACCTTC. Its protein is CASRKGQGDYGYTF.

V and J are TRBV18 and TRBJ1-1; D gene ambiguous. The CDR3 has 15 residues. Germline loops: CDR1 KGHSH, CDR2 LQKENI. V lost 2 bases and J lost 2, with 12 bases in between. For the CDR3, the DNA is TGTGCCAGCTCACCAGTGACATTTAGTAACACTGAAGCTTTCTTT. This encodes CASSPVTFSNTEAFF.

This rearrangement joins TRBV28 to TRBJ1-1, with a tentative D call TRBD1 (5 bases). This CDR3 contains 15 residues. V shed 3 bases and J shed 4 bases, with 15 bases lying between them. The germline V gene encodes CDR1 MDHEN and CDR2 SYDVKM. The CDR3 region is CASSFKLWGGTEAFF. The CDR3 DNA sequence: TGTGCCAGCAGTTTTAAATTGTGGGGCGGCACTGAAGCTTTCTTT.

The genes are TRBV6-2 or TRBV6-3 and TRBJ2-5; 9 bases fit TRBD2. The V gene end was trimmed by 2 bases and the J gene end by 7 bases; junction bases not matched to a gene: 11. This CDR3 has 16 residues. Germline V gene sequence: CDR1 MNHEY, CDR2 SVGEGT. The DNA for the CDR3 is TGTGCCAGCAGTTACAGACAGGCGGGGGGGCCGGGGACCCAGTACTTC. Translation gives CASSYRQAGGPGTQYF.